This T cell receptor beta chain was found in a study of tumor-infiltrating lymphocytes in primary liver carcinoma. Starting material for RNA and DNA co-extraction consisted of roughly 19-31 mg of unsorted bulk tissue. In the case of this clonotype: A junction end diverges from the germline sequence, so it may reflect a read error.

The input was around 0.5 ug total RNA; TCR beta cDNA was made from it with a constant-region primer. Construction of TCR beta libraries relied on three successive nested multiplex PCR rounds employing slightly modified ARM-PCR. TRBV1-TRBV30 forward primers and a C-beta reverse primer were used in the first two PCR rounds, which each ran for approximately 10 cycles. TCRdb re-derived calls from the multiplex PCR reads in MiXCR, one entry per CDR3 protein. There are about 120,000 distinct CDR3 sequences in the sample; around 65% occur only once, and 8.1% lies in the top ten. The length of the CDR3 is 14 residues. CDR1 and CDR2 from the germline V gene are SGHNT and YENEEA.

The chain links TRBV11-3 to TRBJ2-1, with D perhaps matching TRBD2 (6 bases). Sequenced sample: tumor-adjacent normal liver tissue. The TCR comes from a woman aged 60-70 years with primary liver carcinoma and hepatitis B virus infection. CDR3 nucleotides: TGTACCAGCGGCCGTGGATTGTCGGGGGATGAGCAGTTCTTC. Its translation is CTSGRGLSGDEQFF.